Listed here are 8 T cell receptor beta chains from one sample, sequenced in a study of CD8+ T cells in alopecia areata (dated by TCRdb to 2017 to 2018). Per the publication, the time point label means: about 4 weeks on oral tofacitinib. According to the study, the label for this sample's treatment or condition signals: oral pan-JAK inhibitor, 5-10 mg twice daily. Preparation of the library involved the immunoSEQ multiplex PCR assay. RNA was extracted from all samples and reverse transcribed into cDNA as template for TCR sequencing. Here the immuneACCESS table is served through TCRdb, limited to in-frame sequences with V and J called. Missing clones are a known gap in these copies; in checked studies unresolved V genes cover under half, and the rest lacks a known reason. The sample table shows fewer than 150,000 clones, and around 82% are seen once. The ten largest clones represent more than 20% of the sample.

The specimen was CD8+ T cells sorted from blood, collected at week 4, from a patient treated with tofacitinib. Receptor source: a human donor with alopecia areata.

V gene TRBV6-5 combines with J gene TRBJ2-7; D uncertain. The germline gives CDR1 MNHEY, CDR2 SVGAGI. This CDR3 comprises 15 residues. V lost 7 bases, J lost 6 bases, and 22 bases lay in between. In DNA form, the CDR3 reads TGTGCCAGCAAACACCCCCACGTGGAGACGGGCGAGCAGTACTTC. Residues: CASKHPHVETGEQYF.

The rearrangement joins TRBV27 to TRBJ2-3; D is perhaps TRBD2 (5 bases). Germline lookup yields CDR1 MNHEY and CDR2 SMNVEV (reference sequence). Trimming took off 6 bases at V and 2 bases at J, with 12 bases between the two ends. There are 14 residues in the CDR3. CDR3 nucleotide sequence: TGTGCCAGCAGCCTCGGGGTAGCCACAGATACGCAGTATTTT. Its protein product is CASSLGVATDTQYF.

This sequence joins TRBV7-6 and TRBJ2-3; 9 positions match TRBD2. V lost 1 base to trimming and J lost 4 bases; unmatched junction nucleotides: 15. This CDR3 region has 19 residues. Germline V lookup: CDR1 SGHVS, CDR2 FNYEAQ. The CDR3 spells CASSLEEGASGAFSDTQYF. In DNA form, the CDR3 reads TGTGCCAGCAGCTTAGAGGAGGGGGCTAGCGGGGCTTTTTCAGATACGCAGTATTTT. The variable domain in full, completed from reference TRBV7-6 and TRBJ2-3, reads GAGVSQSPRYKVTKRGQDVALRCDPISGHVSLYWYRQALGQGPEFLTYFNYEAQQDKSGLPNDRFSAERPEGSISTLTIQRTEQRDSAMYRCASSLEEGASGAFSDTQYFGPGTRLTVL.

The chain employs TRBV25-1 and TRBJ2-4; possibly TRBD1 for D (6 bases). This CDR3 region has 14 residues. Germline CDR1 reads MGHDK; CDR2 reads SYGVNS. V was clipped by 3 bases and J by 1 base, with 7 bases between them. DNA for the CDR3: TGTGCCAGCAGTGATCAGGGGGCCAAAAACATTCAGTACTTC. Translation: CASSDQGAKNIQYF.

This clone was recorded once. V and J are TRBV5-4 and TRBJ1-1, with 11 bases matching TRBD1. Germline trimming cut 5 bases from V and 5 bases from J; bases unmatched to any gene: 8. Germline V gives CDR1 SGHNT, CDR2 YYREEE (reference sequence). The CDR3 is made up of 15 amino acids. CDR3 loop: CASSRPGQGGTEAFF. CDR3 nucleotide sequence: TGTGCCAGCAGTCGTCCGGGACAGGGGGGGACTGAAGCTTTCTTT.

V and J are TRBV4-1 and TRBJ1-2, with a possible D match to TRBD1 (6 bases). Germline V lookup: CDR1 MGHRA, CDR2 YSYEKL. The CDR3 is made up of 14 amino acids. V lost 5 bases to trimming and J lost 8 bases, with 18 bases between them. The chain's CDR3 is CASSGAAQGDGYTF. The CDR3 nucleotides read TGCGCCAGCAGCGGGGCGGCACAGGGAGACGGCTACACCTTC.

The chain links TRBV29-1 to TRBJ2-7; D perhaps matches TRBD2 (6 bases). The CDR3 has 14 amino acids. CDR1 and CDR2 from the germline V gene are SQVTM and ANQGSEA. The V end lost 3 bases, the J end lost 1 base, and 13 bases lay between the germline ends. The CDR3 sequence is CSVDFGSPSYEQYF. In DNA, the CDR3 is TGCAGCGTTGATTTCGGGAGTCCGTCCTACGAGCAGTACTTC.

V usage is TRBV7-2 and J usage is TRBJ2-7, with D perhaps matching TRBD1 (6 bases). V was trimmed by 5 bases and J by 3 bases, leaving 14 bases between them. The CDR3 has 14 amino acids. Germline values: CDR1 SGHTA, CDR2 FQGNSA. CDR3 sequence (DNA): TGTGCCAGCAGCCACAGGGACACTAACTACGAGCAGTACTTC. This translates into CASSHRDTNYEQYF.